This T cell receptor beta chain was identified in a study of monozygotic twins with inflammatory bowel disease (dated by TCRdb to the late 2010s). With respect to the entire study: The full study comprised 30 or so monozygotic twin pairs: nine German pairs (four IBD-concordant, five IBD-discordant) and 19 IBD-discordant Danish pairs. Each individual had, on average, about 151 000 unique TCRalpha sequences and 181 000 unique TCRbeta sequences available for analysis. Disease-associated traits were sought mainly through comparisons between IBD patients and their genetically identical healthy co-twins within discordant pairs.

With respect to this clonotype: Its antigen target is currently unknown.

Based on the germline V gene, the CDR1 and CDR2 sequences are MGHRA and YSYEKL. The CDR3 runs 13 residues from the cysteine to the phenylalanine. No DNA has been recorded. Findings and caveats that apply to the study as a whole: Distinction between different T cell subtypes could not be achieved in the analysis. Measured by the inverse Simpson index, TCRbeta repertoire diversity was lower in IBD patients than in their healthy co-twins. The results gave no support for a single strong signal or clonotype linked to IBD. Compared with healthy twins, IBD patients had fewer clonotypes in common with other individuals, a difference most pronounced in patients showing signs of disease activity. Because patients were on differing immunosuppressive treatments, the repertoires may have picked up extra background noise and inter-individual variability. No difference in repertoire similarity was observed between concordant and discordant twins, possibly owing to limited statistical power.

Receptor libraries were prepared by 5' RACE. For each TCR library, about 4,000 ng of total RNA was used. For each sample, cDNA was synthesized in eight separate reactions using SMARTScribe reverse transcriptase. During cDNA synthesis, template switching introduced unique molecular identifiers that contained a 6-nucleotide sample barcode. Two nested PCRs of about 17 and 10 cycles amplified the TCRalpha and TCRbeta cDNA, and bead purification followed each PCR. Before amplification, the cDNA was treated with uracil DNA-glycosylase and purified using the QIAquick PCR purification kit. In the second PCR, Illumina TruSeq-compatible adapters and sample-specific barcodes were added. Library quality and concentration were checked on TapeStation and Qubit, and libraries were pooled at roughly 5 ng each. Sequencing of pooled libraries was carried out on an Illumina HiSeq2500 single-index Rapid Run using 2 x 100 bp reads and custom sequencing primers. The study's own analysis went as follows. MiGEC version 1.2.6 was used for UMI-based consensus assembly to correct PCR and sequencing errors. MiXCR version 2.1.1 handled V(D)J alignment, clonotype assembly and CDR3 extraction. Gene usage, clonotype sharing and MAIT/NKT TCR abundance were normalised by analysing the top 1000, 10 000 and 20 000 clonotypes per sample. After downsampling to 27 000 UMIs, diversity was calculated as the inverse Simpson index using the vegan R package. Paired Mann-Whitney U tests were applied to discordant twin pairs, with Benjamini-Hochberg correction for multiple testing. TCRdb reprocessed the sequencing reads and holds a single record per CDR3 protein sequence, with no DNA. These V and J calls rely on TCRdb rather than the paper's analysis. The table held for this sample gives approximately 210,000 distinct CDR3 sequences. Clones ranked in the top ten supply more than 7.5% of the sample.

An approximately 2.5 ml peripheral blood sample was drawn into PAXgene tubes per donor and stored at -80°C. Without any T cell sorting, total RNA was extracted from whole blood using the PAXgene blood miRNA kit on an automated QIAcube. Peripheral blood from monozygotic twin pairs who were concordant or discordant for inflammatory bowel disease underwent deep TCRalpha and TCRbeta repertoire profiling using unique molecular barcoding. Smoking habits were recorded for all twin pairs, with individuals classified as current, former or never smokers. This receptor was identified in a human donor with ulcerative colitis or Crohn's disease, or a healthy co-twin of an affected twin (not recorded which). What was sequenced was blood. The rearranged segments are TRBV4-1 and TRBJ1-5; TCRdb picks TRBD1, but there is no DNA to check that call. The CDR3 corresponds to CASAQGGNQPQHF.